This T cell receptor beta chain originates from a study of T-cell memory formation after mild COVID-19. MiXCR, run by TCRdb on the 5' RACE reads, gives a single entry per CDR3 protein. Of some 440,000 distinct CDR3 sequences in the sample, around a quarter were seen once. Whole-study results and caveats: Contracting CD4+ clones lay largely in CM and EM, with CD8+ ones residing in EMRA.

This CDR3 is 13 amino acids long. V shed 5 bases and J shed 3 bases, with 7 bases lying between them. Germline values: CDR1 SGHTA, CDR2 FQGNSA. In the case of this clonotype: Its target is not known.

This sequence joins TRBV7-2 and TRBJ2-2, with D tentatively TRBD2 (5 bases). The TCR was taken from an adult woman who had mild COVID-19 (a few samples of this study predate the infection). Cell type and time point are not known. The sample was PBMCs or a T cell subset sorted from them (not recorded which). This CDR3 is CASSRGHTGELFF. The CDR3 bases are TGTGCCAGCAGCCGAGGGCACACCGGGGAGCTGTTTTTT. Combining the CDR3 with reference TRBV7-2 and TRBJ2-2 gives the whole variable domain GAGVSQSPSNKVTEKGKDVELRCDPISGHTALYWYRQSLGQGLEFLIYFQGNSAPDKSGLPSDRFSAERTGGSVSTLTIQRTQQEDSAVYLCASSRGHTGELFFGEGSRLTVL.